The rows below give T cell receptor beta chains drawn from one sample of a study of T cell responses to AZD1222 COVID-19 vaccine. Libraries were prepared by immunoSEQ multiplex PCR; TCRdb keeps only in-frame clonotypes and omits some of them. The data show fewer than 140,000 clones, less than 95% seen once. The starting material was peripheral blood, obtained 28 days after the second AZD1222 dose. All receptors come from an adult who received the AZD1222 COVID-19 vaccine. The CDR3 runs from the conserved cysteine through the conserved F or W. D genes are given only for firm matches. Rows may omit the clone size; those that give it use once, few, many or a size class.

D gene: .; V gene: TRBV19; J gene: TRBJ1-2; clone size: .; CDR3 protein: CASSLQGRDYGYTF; CDR3 DNA: TGTGCCAGTAGTCTACAGGGTCGAGACTATGGCTACACCTTC
D gene: .; V gene: TRBV7-2; J gene: TRBJ1-1; clone size: once; CDR3 protein: CASSLQGFEAFF; CDR3 DNA: TGTGCCAGCAGCTTACAGGGTTTTGAAGCTTTCTTT
D gene: .; V gene: TRBV5-1; J gene: TRBJ1-1; clone size: .; CDR3 protein: CASSPRGTEAFF; CDR3 DNA: TGCGCCAGCAGCCCCCGAGGCACTGAAGCTTTCTTT
D gene: TRBD1; V gene: TRBV6-1; J gene: TRBJ1-3; clone size: .; CDR3 protein: CASSEQQGTGGNTIYF; CDR3 DNA: TGTGCCAGCAGTGAGCAACAGGGGACGGGAGGAAACACCATATATTTT
D gene: .; V gene: TRBV11-2; J gene: TRBJ2-2; clone size: .; CDR3 protein: CASSQGEAGELFF; CDR3 DNA: TGTGCCAGCAGCCAAGGGGAAGCCGGGGAGCTGTTTTTT
D gene: .; V gene: TRBV6-5; J gene: TRBJ1-1; clone size: .; CDR3 protein: CASSPRGDSNTEAFF; CDR3 DNA: TGTGCCAGCAGCCCCCGGGGGGATTCGAACACTGAAGCTTTCTTT
D gene: .; V gene: TRBV7-3; J gene: TRBJ2-2; clone size: once; CDR3 protein: CASSLNGPPDGELFF; CDR3 DNA: TGTGCCAGCAGCTTAAACGGACCCCCGGACGGGGAGCTGTTTTTT
D gene: TRBD1; V gene: TRBV2; J gene: TRBJ2-1; clone size: .; CDR3 protein: CASTGQPDNEQFF; CDR3 DNA: TGTGCCAGCACGGGACAGCCCGACAATGAGCAGTTCTTC
D gene: .; V gene: TRBV9; J gene: TRBJ1-3; clone size: .; CDR3 protein: CASSTSGNTIYF; CDR3 DNA: TGTGCCAGCAGCACCTCTGGAAACACCATATATTTT
D gene: .; V gene: TRBV4-3; J gene: TRBJ2-7; clone size: .; CDR3 protein: CASSQDRRVGAYEQYF; CDR3 DNA: TGCGCCAGCAGCCAAGATCGTAGGGTTGGAGCCTACGAGCAGTACTTC
D gene: TRBD2; V gene: TRBV4-3; J gene: TRBJ2-7; clone size: .; CDR3 protein: CASSQESGGSYEQYF; CDR3 DNA: TGCGCCAGCAGCCAAGAATCGGGGGGCTCCTACGAGCAGTACTTC
D gene: .; V gene: TRBV24-1; J gene: TRBJ1-5; clone size: .; CDR3 protein: CATSPSGAGEDQPQHF; CDR3 DNA: TGTGCCACCAGTCCTTCGGGAGCAGGGGAGGATCAGCCCCAGCATTTT
D gene: .; V gene: TRBV6-2/TRBV6-3; J gene: TRBJ1-5; clone size: .; CDR3 protein: CASSSDYNQDQPQHF; CDR3 DNA: TGTGCCAGCAGTTCAGACTATAATCAGGATCAGCCCCAGCATTTT
D gene: .; V gene: TRBV18; J gene: TRBJ2-5; clone size: .; CDR3 protein: CASSPPDGGETQYF; CDR3 DNA: TGTGCCAGCTCACCACCCGACGGTGGGGAGACCCAGTACTTC
D gene: TRBD1; V gene: TRBV7-8; J gene: TRBJ1-5; clone size: .; CDR3 protein: CASSLTGGAWSNQPQHF; CDR3 DNA: TGTGCCAGCAGCTTAACAGGGGGCGCATGGAGCAATCAGCCCCAGCATTTT
D gene: .; V gene: TRBV4-3; J gene: TRBJ1-2; clone size: .; CDR3 protein: CASSQEAGQHGYTF; CDR3 DNA: TGCGCCAGCAGCCAAGAGGCAGGACAGCATGGCTACACCTTC
D gene: .; V gene: TRBV5-4; J gene: TRBJ2-2; clone size: few; CDR3 protein: CASSLRVSSDTGELFF; CDR3 DNA: TGTGCCAGCAGCTTGCGCGTCAGCTCGGACACCGGGGAGCTGTTTTTT
D gene: .; V gene: TRBV7-9; J gene: TRBJ2-7; clone size: .; CDR3 protein: CASSLAGTEQYF; CDR3 DNA: TGTGCCAGCAGCTTAGCAGGGACTGAGCAGTACTTC
D gene: .; V gene: TRBV18; J gene: TRBJ1-5; clone size: .; CDR3 protein: CASSPQDYSNQPQHF; CDR3 DNA: TGTGCCAGCTCACCACAAGATTATAGCAATCAGCCCCAGCATTTT
D gene: .; V gene: TRBV18; J gene: TRBJ1-6; clone size: .; CDR3 protein: CASSPEGGGSPLHF; CDR3 DNA: TGTGCCAGCTCACCCGAGGGGGGCGGGTCACCCCTCCACTTT
D gene: .; V gene: TRBV4-2; J gene: TRBJ2-3; clone size: few; CDR3 protein: CASSQETPAVDTQYF; CDR3 DNA: TGTGCCAGCAGCCAAGAGACCCCCGCGGTGGATACGCAGTATTTT
D gene: .; V gene: TRBV9; J gene: TRBJ2-2; clone size: .; CDR3 protein: CASSVAFQTGELFF; CDR3 DNA: TGTGCCAGCAGCGTAGCTTTCCAAACCGGGGAGCTGTTTTTT
D gene: .; V gene: TRBV7-3; J gene: TRBJ2-7; clone size: .; CDR3 protein: CASSLTGREQYF; CDR3 DNA: TGTGCCAGCAGCTTAACAGGTCGGGAGCAGTACTTC
D gene: .; V gene: TRBV6-5; J gene: TRBJ1-1; clone size: .; CDR3 protein: CASSYSRGSTEAFF; CDR3 DNA: TGTGCCAGCAGTTACTCGAGGGGTAGCACTGAAGCTTTCTTT
D gene: TRBD1; V gene: TRBV5-1; J gene: TRBJ1-2; clone size: .; CDR3 protein: CASSNPRQGVTTYGYTF; CDR3 DNA: TGCGCCAGCAGCAATCCACGACAGGGCGTCACTACCTATGGCTACACCTTC
D gene: TRBD1; V gene: TRBV6-5; J gene: TRBJ2-2; clone size: .; CDR3 protein: CASRSRGLGPGELFF; CDR3 DNA: TGTGCCAGCAGGTCCAGGGGGCTTGGTCCCGGGGAGCTGTTTTTT
D gene: .; V gene: TRBV11-2; J gene: TRBJ2-1; clone size: .; CDR3 protein: CASSKDRPNEQFF; CDR3 DNA: TGTGCCAGCAGCAAAGACAGACCCAATGAGCAGTTCTTC
D gene: .; V gene: TRBV3-1/TRBV3-2; J gene: TRBJ1-2; clone size: .; CDR3 protein: CASSQAMTEAGYTF; CDR3 DNA: TGTGCCAGCAGCCAAGCTATGACAGAAGCTGGCTACACCTTC
D gene: TRBD2; V gene: TRBV9; J gene: TRBJ2-1; clone size: .; CDR3 protein: CASSPGTSGEQFF; CDR3 DNA: TGTGCCAGCAGCCCCGGGACTAGCGGAGAGCAGTTCTTC
D gene: .; V gene: TRBV14; J gene: TRBJ1-3; clone size: .; CDR3 protein: CASSHLGSGNTIYF; CDR3 DNA: TGTGCCAGCAGCCACTTGGGCTCTGGAAACACCATATATTTT
D gene: TRBD2; V gene: TRBV7-2; J gene: TRBJ2-4; clone size: .; CDR3 protein: CASSPRTSGGLAKNIQYF; CDR3 DNA: TGTGCCAGCAGCCCCCGGACTAGCGGGGGCCTAGCCAAAAACATTCAGTACTTC
D gene: .; V gene: TRBV4-1; J gene: TRBJ1-2; clone size: once; CDR3 protein: CASSQVGDRGNGYTF; CDR3 DNA: TGCGCCAGCAGCCAAGTGGGAGATAGAGGGAACGGCTACACCTTC